The sequence of this TCR beta chain was determined in a study of cytomegalovirus exposure and HLA in healthy donors. Each donor was nominally healthy when sampled (though unrecorded immune exposures were likely). PCR was performed using 60 Vbeta and 13 Jbeta primers. Sequencing used immunoSEQ multiplex PCR; TCRdb keeps in-frame clones, though not all of them. Among about 120,000 clones listed, roughly three quarters were seen once. The V segment lost 5 bases and the J segment 0 bases; nucleotides outside the gene matches: 6. The CDR3 consists of 16 residues. CDR1 and CDR2 (germline): ENHRY, SYGVKD. What was sequenced was PBMCs. This chain connects TRBV10-3 to TRBJ2-1, with 8 bases fitting TRBD2. The clonotype comes from a man younger than 35 in good health and CMV-seronegative. Written as DNA, the CDR3 is TGTGCCATCAGTAGGACTAGCACAGACTCCTACAATGAGCAGTTCTTC. Its translation: CAISRTSTDSYNEQFF.